Listed below are T cell receptor beta chains from one sample, sequenced in a study of breast tumors, draining lymph nodes, adjacent tissues. TCRdb itself ran the multiplex PCR reads through MiXCR, one entry per CDR3 protein. The sample holds 200,000 or so distinct CDR3 sequences, approximately 33% seen once. The source material was axillary lymph node tissue. The receptors derive from a female donor with breast cancer. Some clones in this sample may be carry-over from other donors' samples. The CDR3 runs from the conserved cysteine through the conserved F or W. A D gene is named only where the DNA matches it firmly. Clone size is not always given. Where it is, it says once, few, many or a class for expanded clones.

J,V,D,size,DNA,CDR3
TRBJ1-3,TRBV13,-,many,TGTGCCAGCAGCTTAGGGGTCGGCTACTCTGGAAACACCATATATTTT,CASSLGVGYSGNTIYF
TRBJ2-7,TRBV30,-,-,TGTGCCTGGAGTTTGGGAGTTGGGGCCTACGAGCAGTACTTC,CAWSLGVGAYEQYF
TRBJ2-7,TRBV5-1,TRBD2,many,TGCGCCAGCAGCTTGCTCCCTAGCGGGGGCTACGAGCAGTACTTC,CASSLLPSGGYEQYF
TRBJ1-6,TRBV20-1,-,many,TGCAGTGCTAGTACACAAGGGGGAGGTAATTCACCCCTCCACTTT,CSASTQGGGNSPLHF
TRBJ1-2,TRBV7-9,-,many,TGTGCCAGCAGCTTAGGGGCCTCAGGGGACTATGGCTACACCTTC,CASSLGASGDYGYTF
TRBJ1-1,TRBV20-1,-,-,TGCAGTGCTAGCGACAACACTGAAGCTTTCTTT,CSASDNTEAFF
TRBJ2-1,TRBV9,TRBD2,once,TGTGCCAGCAGCCCCACAACGCCCGGGACGCTAGCGGGTTCCTACAATGAGCAGTTCTTC,CASSPTTPGTLAGSYNEQFF
TRBJ2-7,TRBV6-6,TRBD1,many,TGTGCCAGCGACAGGGGGCTCGGGGAGCAGTACTTC,CASDRGLGEQYF
TRBJ2-3,TRBV6-2/TRBV6-3,-,few,TGTGCCAGCGGGTTGATCAGCACAGATACGCAGTATTTT,CASGLISTDTQYF
TRBJ2-5,TRBV2,TRBD2,-,TGTGCCAGCGCCGCGGGACTGGCGGGGGGGCAGAGAGAGACCCAGTACTTC,CASAAGLAGGQRETQYF
TRBJ2-3,TRBV2,TRBD2,many,TGTGCCAGCAGTAAACGGGAGGAAGCAGATACGCAGTATTTT,CASSKREEADTQYF
TRBJ1-6,TRBV20-1,TRBD1,many,TGCAGTGCTAGGAAGGGTCAGGGGGATTCACCCCTCCACTTT,CSARKGQGDSPLHF
TRBJ2-1,TRBV7-6,-,-,TGTGCCAGCAGCCCTCTTGGGGCCAGGGGAGCAGATGAGCAGCTCTTC,CASSPLGARGADEQLF
TRBJ1-2,TRBV5-1,-,many,TGCGCCAGCTCGGGCACAGGGACAAACTATGGCTACACCTTC,CASSGTGTNYGYTF
TRBJ1-2,TRBV3-1,-,-,TGTGCCAGCCGAAAAACAGGAGCCTTCGCAGGTAATGGCTACACCTTC,CASRKTGAFAGNGYTF
TRBJ2-2,TRBV20-1,-,-,TGCAGTGCTAGAACGTCAGGGGAGCTGTTTTTT,CSARTSGELFF
TRBJ1-1,TRBV24-1,TRBD1,-,TGTGCCAGCGGTCCCTACGGGACAGTGAACACTGAAGCTTTCTTT,CASGPYGTVNTEAFF
TRBJ2-5,TRBV6-1,-,many,TGTGCCAGCACTCAAGGGGCGTCACGCCAAGAGACCCAGTACTTC,CASTQGASRQETQYF
TRBJ2-1,TRBV11-2,TRBD2,few,TGTGCCTGCAACCTGGGACTACTTAATGAGCAGTTCTTC,CACNLGLLNEQFF
TRBJ2-3,TRBV2,-,-,TGTGCTAGAGATTACTTGGAGGGGGCCACAGATACGCAGTATTTT,CARDYLEGATDTQYF
TRBJ1-6,TRBV7-9,-,-,TGTGCCAGCGAAGCCGGCCCAGTGGGCTATAATTCACCCCTCCACTTT,CASEAGPVGYNSPLHF
TRBJ2-2,TRBV27,-,many,TGTGCCAGCAGTTTGCAGGCAGTCAATACGGGGGAGCTGTTTTTT,CASSLQAVNTGELFF
TRBJ2-3,TRBV10-3,-,many,TGTGCCATCAGTCCCGGACTCAACCGCCCTACAGATACGCAGTATTTT,CAISPGLNRPTDTQYF
TRBJ2-2,TRBV7-9,TRBD1,many,TGTGCCAGCAGCTATCCCGGGACAGTGGATGGCGGGGAGCTGTTTTTT,CASSYPGTVDGGELFF
TRBJ1-1,TRBV5-4,-,few,TGTGCCAGCAGCTTGGCATCGAGGGGCAGCACTGAAGCTTTCTTT,CASSLASRGSTEAFF
TRBJ1-5,TRBV15,-,many,TGTGCCACCAGCAGAGGCACAGGGATTAGCAATCAGCCCCAGCATTTT,CATSRGTGISNQPQHF
TRBJ1-2,TRBV5-1,TRBD1,-,TGCGCCAGCAGCTTGACGGGACAGACGACCCTAATAGGCTACACCTTC,CASSLTGQTTLIGYTF
TRBJ1-5,TRBV10-3,-,many,TGTGCCATCAGTGAGTCGAGCCCCGGGGGGCCCCAGCATTTT,CAISESSPGGPQHF
TRBJ1-4,TRBV12-3/TRBV12-4,TRBD1,-,TGTGCCAGCAGCATCCCCACAGGGGGTGGTTACAATGAAAAACTGTTTTTT,CASSIPTGGGYNEKLFF
TRBJ2-7,TRBV5-1,-,many,TGCGCCAGCAGCTCATTATCGTCCCAGGCCCTGTCAGAGCAGTACTTC,CASSSLSSQALSEQYF
TRBJ2-7,TRBV29-1,-,-,TGCAGCATCAGGGGCCCCTTCTACGAGCAGTACTTC,CSIRGPFYEQYF
TRBJ2-3,TRBV12-3/TRBV12-4,-,many,TGTGCCAGCACCCCCGGACAGCATAGCACAGATACGCAGTATTTT,CASTPGQHSTDTQYF
TRBJ2-2,TRBV29-1,-,many,TGCAGCGCCGCGAAAACCGGGGAGCTGTTTTTT,CSAAKTGELFF
TRBJ2-2,TRBV12-3/TRBV12-4,-,many,TGTGCCAGCACCCAGGGGGGTAGCGGACCCACCGGGGAGCTGTTTTTT,CASTQGGSGPTGELFF
TRBJ1-3,TRBV5-4,TRBD1,-,TGTGCCAGCCATACAGGGGGTCTGAACACCATATATTTT,CASHTGGLNTIYF